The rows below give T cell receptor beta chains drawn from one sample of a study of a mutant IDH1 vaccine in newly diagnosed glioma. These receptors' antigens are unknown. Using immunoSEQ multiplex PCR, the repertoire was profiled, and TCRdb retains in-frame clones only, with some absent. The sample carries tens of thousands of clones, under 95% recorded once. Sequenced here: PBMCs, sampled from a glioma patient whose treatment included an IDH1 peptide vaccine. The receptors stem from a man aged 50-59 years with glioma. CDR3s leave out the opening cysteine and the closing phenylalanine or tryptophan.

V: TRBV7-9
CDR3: ASSPVPWGNEKLF

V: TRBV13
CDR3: ASSLGGTGGNEQF

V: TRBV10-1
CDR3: ASSDQGYGTQY

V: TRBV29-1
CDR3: SVEKAGDRQETQY

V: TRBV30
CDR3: AWSVQDQPQH

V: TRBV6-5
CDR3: ASSPGQGESETQY

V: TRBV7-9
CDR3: ASSPATGGKEKLF

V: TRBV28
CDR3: ASSFGSRYEQY

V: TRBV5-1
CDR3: ASRWGGVNTEAF

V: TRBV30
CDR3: AWSVGTAVSNYGYT

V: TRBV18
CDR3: ASSFGEGKNVLT

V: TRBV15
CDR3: ATSREASQNQPQH

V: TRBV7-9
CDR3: ASSLWGIDEQF

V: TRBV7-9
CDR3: ASSPRGGDSTDTQY

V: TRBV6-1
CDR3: ASSEQARASYGYT

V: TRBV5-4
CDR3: ASSPGQGRTEAF

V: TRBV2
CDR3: ASSLPGLGQGSQPQH

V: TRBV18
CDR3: ASSPSPGQINEQF

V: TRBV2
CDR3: ASSGLGEPTYEQY

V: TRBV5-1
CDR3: ASSVNTGELF

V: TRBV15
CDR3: ATSRGRDGDQETQY

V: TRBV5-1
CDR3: ASSLALSAEQY

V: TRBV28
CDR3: ASSSVTGSNQPQH

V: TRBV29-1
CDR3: SVDQGGEDYGYT

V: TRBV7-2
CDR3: ASSLVGLHEQY

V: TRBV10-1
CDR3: ASSSVPSYEQY

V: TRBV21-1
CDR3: ASRSPQRGSCTDTQY

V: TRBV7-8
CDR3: ASSLRGDRGNSPLH

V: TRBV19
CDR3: ASATGVGPYNEQF

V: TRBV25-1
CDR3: ASSEFAGGISEKLF

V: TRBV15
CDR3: ATSRDPSEKLF

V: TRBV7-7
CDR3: ASRAGTMNTGELF

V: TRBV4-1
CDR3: ASSQEIPGTGELF

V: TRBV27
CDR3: ASSLDTGELF

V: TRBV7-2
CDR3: ASSLGRTGSKY

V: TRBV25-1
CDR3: ASSEAGRGQGGELF

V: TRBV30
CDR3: ACRGQGGNTIY

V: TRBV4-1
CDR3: ASSRGQGGNEKLF

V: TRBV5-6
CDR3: ASSYEDEQF

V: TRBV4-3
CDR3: ASSHGSGGVTGELF

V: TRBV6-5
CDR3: ASSYSGGLNTEAF

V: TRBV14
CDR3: ASSQVSRGLNEKLF

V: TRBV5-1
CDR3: ASSLGGLAGQETQY

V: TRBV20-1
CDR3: SAGPWY

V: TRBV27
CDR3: ATRTGGDEKLF

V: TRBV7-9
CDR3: ASSLNTGPVAAGELF

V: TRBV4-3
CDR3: ASSQGTGRYEQY

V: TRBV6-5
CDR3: ASSYSIGPGNTIY

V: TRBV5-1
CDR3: ASSLARELAIPSTDTQY

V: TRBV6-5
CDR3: ASSYFRSKETQY

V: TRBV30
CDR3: AWSVEVPYEQY

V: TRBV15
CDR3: ATSRVGTGNEQY

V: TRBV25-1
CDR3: ASRDLTEAF

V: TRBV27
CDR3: ASSLLGSQSYGYT

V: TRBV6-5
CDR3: ASSHGNGYT

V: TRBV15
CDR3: ATSRLRDRPIGYT

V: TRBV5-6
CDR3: ASSLKRGRQPQH

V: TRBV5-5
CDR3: ASSLRRLGGSGNTIY

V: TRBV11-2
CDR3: ASSLRLARGEFTQY

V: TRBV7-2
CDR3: ASSGTSRGYGYT